The rows below give T cell receptor beta chains drawn from one sample of a study of T cells in Graves' hyperthyroidism and ophthalmopathy. TCRdb re-derived calls from the multiplex PCR reads in MiXCR, one entry per CDR3 protein. The data contain more than 350,000 distinct CDR3 sequences, 17% of them seen just once; the ten biggest clones take up around 35%. What was sequenced was blood. All receptors derive from a woman between 25 and 40 years old with Graves' hyperthyroidism that later progressed to Graves' ophthalmopathy. Each CDR3 is given with its conserved first and last residue. A D gene is named only where the DNA matches it firmly. Clone size is shown for a subset of rows, as once, few, many or a class of expanded clone.

d_call j_call clone_size v_call cdr3_aa cdr3_nt
- TRBJ2-3 many TRBV7-9 CASSSRRERTSTDTQYF TGTGCCAGCAGCTCCCGGCGAGAGCGGACTAGCACAGATACGCAGTATTTT
- TRBJ2-6 many TRBV6-1 CASSEGGGANVLTF TGTGCCAGCAGTGAAGGGGGTGGGGCCAACGTCCTGACTTTC
- TRBJ2-3 - TRBV5-8 CASSLRGAFDTQYF TGTGCCAGCAGCTTGCGGGGGGCGTTTGATACGCAGTATTTT
TRBD2 TRBJ2-7 - TRBV5-1 CASSSGTSTTRHEQYF TGCGCCAGCAGCTCCGGGACTAGCACTACTCGGCACGAGCAGTACTTC
- TRBJ2-7 many TRBV27 CASSFGGGHYEQYF TGTGCCAGCAGTTTTGGCGGGGGCCACTACGAGCAGTACTTC
TRBD1 TRBJ2-6 few TRBV6-1 CASSEWGQGFGGANVLTF TGTGCCAGCAGTGAGTGGGGACAGGGGTTCGGTGGGGCCAACGTCCTGACTTTC
TRBD2 TRBJ2-5 many TRBV3-1 CASSPSGRPRGTQYF TGTGCCAGCAGCCCGAGCGGGAGGCCCCGGGGGACCCAGTACTTC
- TRBJ1-2 - TRBV9 CASSVAGSFNYGYTF TGTGCCAGCAGCGTAGCCGGATCATTCAACTATGGCTACACCTTC
- TRBJ1-5 many TRBV20-1 CSAIVMSNQPQHF TGCAGTGCTATCGTTATGAGCAATCAGCCCCAGCATTTT
- TRBJ1-4 many TRBV12-3/TRBV12-4 CASSRRGHPTNEKLFF TGTGCCAGCAGTAGAAGAGGACATCCAACTAATGAAAAACTGTTTTTT
- TRBJ1-2 many TRBV19 CASSMGQTYGYTF TGTGCCAGTAGTATGGGACAAACCTATGGCTACACCTTC
TRBD2 TRBJ2-2 many TRBV18 CASSPRAGLAGYTGELFF TGTGCCAGCTCTCCACGGGCAGGACTAGCGGGATATACCGGGGAGCTGTTTTTT
- TRBJ2-7 few TRBV27 CASSLIGRETYEQYF TGTGCCAGCAGTTTAATTGGCAGGGAGACCTACGAGCAGTACTTC
- TRBJ1-5 many TRBV27 CASSSLSVRGNQPQHF -
- TRBJ1-2 few TRBV3-1 CASSQGRSLYGYTF TGTGCCAGCAGCCAAGGACGGAGCCTCTATGGCTACACCTTC
TRBD1 TRBJ1-2 few TRBV3-1 CASSQGPGQESWYGYTF TGTGCCAGCAGCCAAGGACCCGGACAGGAAAGTTGGTATGGCTACACCTTC
- TRBJ1-5 - TRBV4-1 CASSPFEGGDQPQHF TGCGCCAGCAGCCCTTTCGAGGGGGGGGACCAGCCCCAGCATTTT
- TRBJ2-7 few TRBV4-1 CASSQGVSVAYEQYF TGCGCCAGCAGCCAAGGGGTTTCGGTCGCCTACGAGCAGTACTTC
TRBD1 TRBJ1-1 many TRBV24-1 CATSDSDRGTEAFF TGTGCCACCAGTGATTCGGACAGGGGAACTGAAGCTTTCTTT
- TRBJ2-7 many TRBV6-1 CASSTLSSGGSEQYF TGTGCCAGCAGTACCTTGAGTAGCGGCGGATCCGAGCAGTACTTC
TRBD1 TRBJ2-3 many TRBV4-2 CASSQDRGLGTDTQYF TGTGCCAGCAGCCAAGACAGGGGGCTCGGCACAGATACGCAGTATTTT
TRBD1 TRBJ1-6 many TRBV28 CASRAETGATSSYNSPLHF TGTGCCAGCAGGGCGGAGACAGGGGCCACGAGCTCCTATAATTCACCCCTCCACTTT
- TRBJ1-4 many TRBV19 CASSISIWNEKLFF TGTGCCAGTAGTATTAGTATATGGAATGAAAAACTGTTTTTT
- TRBJ2-7 few TRBV28 CASRSGTAPYEQYF TGTGCCAGCAGGTCAGGAACAGCCCCCTACGAGCAGTACTTC
- TRBJ1-1 many TRBV20-1 CSARTFKLGNTEAFF TGCAGTGCTAGAACCTTCAAACTTGGGAACACTGAAGCTTTCTTT
TRBD2 TRBJ2-2 few TRBV30 CAWRTSVHWTGELFF TGTGCCTGGCGGACTAGCGTGCATTGGACCGGGGAGCTGTTTTTT
- TRBJ1-4 many TRBV29-1 CSVELRTNEKLFF TGCAGCGTTGAGTTGAGAACTAATGAAAAACTGTTTTTT
- TRBJ2-3 many TRBV12-3/TRBV12-4 CASSIARRGGGTQYF TGTGCCAGCAGTATCGCTCGGAGGGGGGGGGGTACGCAGTATTTT
- TRBJ1-5 - TRBV27 CASSFLVGSNQPQHF TGTGCCAGCAGTTTCTTGGTGGGTAGCAATCAGCCCCAGCATTTT
TRBD1 TRBJ1-4 many TRBV5-1 CASSQGGLEKLFF TGCGCCAGCAGCCAGGGGGGTCTGGAAAAACTGTTTTTT
TRBD2 TRBJ2-1 few TRBV20-1 CSAYFRTSDEQFF TGCAGTGCTTACTTCCGGACTAGCGATGAGCAGTTCTTC
TRBD1 TRBJ1-5 many TRBV12-3/TRBV12-4 CASSLGTGVQPQHF TGTGCCAGCAGTTTAGGGACAGGGGTTCAGCCCCAGCATTTT
- TRBJ1-2 many TRBV2 CARRTARGYTF TGTGCCAGGCGGACAGCGCGCGGCTACACCTTC
- TRBJ2-7 many TRBV27 CASSPFLRGETYEQYF TGTGCCAGCAGTCCCTTCCTCAGGGGAGAGACCTACGAGCAGTACTTC
- TRBJ2-2 many TRBV12-3/TRBV12-4 CASSLRDTHTGELFF TGTGCCAGCAGTCTACGGGACACACACACCGGGGAGCTGTTTTTT
- TRBJ2-7 few TRBV18 CASSPLDTSHYNPYEQYF TGTGCCAGCTCACCACTCGATACTAGCCACTATAATCCCTACGAGCAGTACTTC
TRBD2 TRBJ2-1 few TRBV28 CASSYPSGSGGNEQFF TGTGCCAGCAGTTACCCTTCGGGTAGCGGGGGTAATGAGCAGTTCTTC
TRBD1 TRBJ2-5 many TRBV11-2 CASSLGRTGGGETQYF TGTGCCAGCAGCTTAGGTCGGACAGGGGGGGGGGAGACCCAGTACTTC
- TRBJ1-4 - TRBV7-9 CASSPRLSLNEKLFF TGTGCCAGCAGCCCCCGCCTAAGTCTTAATGAAAAACTGTTTTTT
- TRBJ2-7 - TRBV11-2 CVSSSLSPFRQDSYEQYF TGTGTCAGCAGCTCATTAAGCCCCTTTAGGCAGGACTCCTACGAGCAGTACTTC
- TRBJ1-2 many TRBV6-6 CASSYTNPRRLEYGYTF TGTGCCAGCAGTTACACCAACCCACGGCGTCTGGAGTATGGCTACACCTTC
- TRBJ2-7 many TRBV2 CASSEWGSSYEQYF TGTGCCAGCAGTGAGTGGGGCAGTTCCTACGAGCAGTACTTC
TRBD2 TRBJ2-1 few TRBV14 CASSRPGWEAGGPYNEQFF TGTGCCAGCAGCCGACCAGGTTGGGAGGCGGGAGGGCCCTACAATGAGCAGTTCTTC
- TRBJ1-1 many TRBV2 CASSERGRTEAFF TGTGCCAGCAGTGAGAGGGGACGGACTGAAGCTTTCTTT
TRBD1 TRBJ1-1 many TRBV28 CASSWSMFDRGNTEAFF TGTGCCAGCAGTTGGTCGATGTTCGACAGGGGCAACACTGAAGCTTTCTTT
- TRBJ2-2 - TRBV6-5 CASSYSPYYTGELFF TGTGCCAGCAGTTACTCGCCCTATTACACCGGGGAGCTGTTTTTT
- TRBJ2-7 many TRBV7-9 CASRPRDGDYEQYF TGTGCCAGCAGGCCCCGGGACGGGGACTACGAGCAGTACTTC
- TRBJ2-2 many TRBV19 CASSIGFTNTGELFF TGTGCCAGTAGTATAGGGTTCACTAACACCGGGGAGCTGTTTTTT